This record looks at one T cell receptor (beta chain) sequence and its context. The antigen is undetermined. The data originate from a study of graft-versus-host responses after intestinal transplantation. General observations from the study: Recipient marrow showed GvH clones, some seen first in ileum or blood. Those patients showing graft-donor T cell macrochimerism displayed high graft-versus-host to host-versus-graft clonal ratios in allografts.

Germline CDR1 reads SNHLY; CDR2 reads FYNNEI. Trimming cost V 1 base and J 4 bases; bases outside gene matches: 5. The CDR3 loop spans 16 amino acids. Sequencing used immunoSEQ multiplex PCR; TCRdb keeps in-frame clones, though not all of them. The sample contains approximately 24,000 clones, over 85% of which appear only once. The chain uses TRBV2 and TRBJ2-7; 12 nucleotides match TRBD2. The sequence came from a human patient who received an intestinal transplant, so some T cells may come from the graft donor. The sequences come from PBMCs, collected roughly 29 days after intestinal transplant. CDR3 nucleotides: TGTGCCAGCAGTGAAGGTCGAACTAGCGGGAGGTACGAGCAGTACTTC. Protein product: CASSEGRTSGRYEQYF.